This entry features one T cell receptor beta chain sequence. Its antigen is undetermined. These data originate in a study of cytomegalovirus exposure and HLA in healthy donors. Study in general: In an early release, HLA-typed donors contributed some 82 million unique TCR sequences.

The CDR3 is made up of 15 amino acids. Researchers ran the PCR with 60 Vbeta and 13 Jbeta primers. Libraries were prepared by immunoSEQ multiplex PCR; TCRdb keeps only in-frame clonotypes and omits some of them. Of about 64,000 clones detected, roughly 65% appear once; the ten largest clones hold less than 15%. Whole-study findings and limits: An analysis done earlier found most TCR beta V segments productive about 87% or about 30% of the time. Some V segments (TRBV6-2 and TRBV6-3 among them) were excluded as indistinguishable. For TCR beta chains, V- and J-gene trimming was later linked to a missense DCLRE1C variant.

The chain is built from TRBV21-1 and TRBJ2-1; TRBD2 is the table's D call, not checked against the DNA. TRBV21-1 is a pseudogene. Sequencing was carried out using PBMCs. This TCR was sampled from a male donor in good health and CMV-seropositive. CDR3 amino acids: CASSKALLAGGPKFF. CDR3 sequence (DNA): TGTGCCAGCAGCAAAGCACTACTAGCGGGGGGGCCGAAGTTCTTC.